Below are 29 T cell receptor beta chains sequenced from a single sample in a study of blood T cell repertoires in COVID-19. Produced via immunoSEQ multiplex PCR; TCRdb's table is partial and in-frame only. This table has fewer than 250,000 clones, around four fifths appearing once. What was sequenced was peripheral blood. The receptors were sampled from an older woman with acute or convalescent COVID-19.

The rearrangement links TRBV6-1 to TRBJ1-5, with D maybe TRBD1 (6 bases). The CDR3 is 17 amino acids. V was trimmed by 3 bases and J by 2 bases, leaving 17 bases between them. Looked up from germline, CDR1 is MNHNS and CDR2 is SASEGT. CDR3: CASSDIAGARGNQPQHF. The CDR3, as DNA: TGTGCCAGCAGTGATATTGCAGGGGCGCGGGGCAATCAGCCCCAGCATTTT.

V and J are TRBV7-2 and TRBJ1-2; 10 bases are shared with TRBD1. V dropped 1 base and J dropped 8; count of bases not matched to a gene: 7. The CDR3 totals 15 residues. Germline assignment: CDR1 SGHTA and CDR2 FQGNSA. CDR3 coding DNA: TGTGCCAGCAGCTTAGTGAGGGGGACAGGGGTAGGCTACACCTTC. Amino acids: CASSLVRGTGVGYTF.

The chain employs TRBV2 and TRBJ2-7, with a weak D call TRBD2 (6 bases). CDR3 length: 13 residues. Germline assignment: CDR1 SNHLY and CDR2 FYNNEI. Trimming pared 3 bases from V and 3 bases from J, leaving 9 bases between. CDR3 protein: CASSDGGDYEQYF. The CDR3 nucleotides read TGTGCCAGCAGTGATGGCGGGGACTACGAGCAGTACTTC. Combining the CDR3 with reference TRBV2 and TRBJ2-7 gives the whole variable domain EPEVTQTPSHQVTQMGQEVILRCVPISNHLYFYWYRQILGQKVEFLVSFYNNEISEKSEIFDDQFSVERPDGSNFTLKIRSTKLEDSAMYFCASSDGGDYEQYFGPGTRLTVT.

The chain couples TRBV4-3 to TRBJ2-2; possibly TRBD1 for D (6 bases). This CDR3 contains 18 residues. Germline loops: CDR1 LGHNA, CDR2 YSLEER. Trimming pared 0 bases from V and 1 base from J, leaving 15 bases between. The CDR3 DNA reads TGCGCCAGCAGCCAAGATTTGGAAGGACAGTGGAACACCGGGGAGCTGTTTTTT. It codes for CASSQDLEGQWNTGELFF.

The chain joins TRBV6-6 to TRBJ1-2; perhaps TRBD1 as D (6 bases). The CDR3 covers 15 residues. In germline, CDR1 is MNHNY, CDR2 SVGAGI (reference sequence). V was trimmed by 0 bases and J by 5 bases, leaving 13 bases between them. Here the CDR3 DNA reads TGTGCCAGCAGTTACTCGATGGGCAGGGGATATGGCTACACCTTC. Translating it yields CASSYSMGRGYGYTF.

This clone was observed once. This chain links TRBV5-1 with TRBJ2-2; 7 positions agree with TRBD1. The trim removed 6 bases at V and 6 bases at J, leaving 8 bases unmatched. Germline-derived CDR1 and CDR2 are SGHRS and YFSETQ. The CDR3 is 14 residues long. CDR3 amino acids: CASIPPGGSGELFF. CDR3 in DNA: TGCGCCAGCATCCCACCAGGGGGATCCGGGGAGCTGTTTTTT.

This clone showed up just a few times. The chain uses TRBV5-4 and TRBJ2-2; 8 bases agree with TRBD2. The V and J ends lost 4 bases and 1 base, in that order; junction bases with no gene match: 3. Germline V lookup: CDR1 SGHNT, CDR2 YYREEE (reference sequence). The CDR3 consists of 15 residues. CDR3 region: CASSGGLENTGELFF. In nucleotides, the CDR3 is TGTGCCAGCAGCGGGGGACTAGAGAACACCGGGGAGCTGTTTTTT.

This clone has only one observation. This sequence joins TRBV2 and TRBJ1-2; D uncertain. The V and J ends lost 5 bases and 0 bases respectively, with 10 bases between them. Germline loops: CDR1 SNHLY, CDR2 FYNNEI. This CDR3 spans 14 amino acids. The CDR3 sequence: CASSLASPNYGYTF. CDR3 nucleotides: TGTGCCAGCAGTTTGGCCTCTCCTAACTATGGCTACACCTTC. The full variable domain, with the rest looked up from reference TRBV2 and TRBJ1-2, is EPEVTQTPSHQVTQMGQEVILRCVPISNHLYFYWYRQILGQKVEFLVSFYNNEISEKSEIFDDQFSVERPDGSNFTLKIRSTKLEDSAMYFCASSLASPNYGYTFGSGTRLTVV.

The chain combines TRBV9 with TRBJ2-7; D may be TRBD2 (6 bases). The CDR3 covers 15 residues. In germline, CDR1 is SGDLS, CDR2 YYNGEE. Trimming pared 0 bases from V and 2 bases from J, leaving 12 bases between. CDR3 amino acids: CASSVGPSETYEQYF. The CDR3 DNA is TGTGCCAGCAGCGTAGGTCCTAGCGAGACCTACGAGCAGTACTTC.

CDR3 nucleotide sequence: TGCGCCAGCAGCTTGTGGGGGAGGCAGGGTGGAGAGACCCAGTACTTC. Translating it yields CASSLWGRQGGETQYF. V usage is TRBV5-1 and J usage is TRBJ2-5; maybe TRBD2 (6 bases). Germline CDR1 and CDR2: SGHRS and YFSETQ. V gave up 1 base and J gave up 4 bases, with 17 bases separating them. The CDR3 spans 16 residues.

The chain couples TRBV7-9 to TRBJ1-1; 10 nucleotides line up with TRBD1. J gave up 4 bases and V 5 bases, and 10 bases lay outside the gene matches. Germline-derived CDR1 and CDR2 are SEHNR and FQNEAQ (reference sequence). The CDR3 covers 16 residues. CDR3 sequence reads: CASSRGQGELVTEAFF. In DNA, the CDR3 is TGTGCCAGCAGCCGAGGACAGGGGGAGTTGGTCACTGAAGCTTTCTTT.

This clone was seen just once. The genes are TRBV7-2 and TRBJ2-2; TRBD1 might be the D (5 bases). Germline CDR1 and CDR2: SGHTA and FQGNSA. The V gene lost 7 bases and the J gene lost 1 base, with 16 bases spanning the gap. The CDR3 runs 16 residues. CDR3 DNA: TGTGCCAGCACCCAGTTAGGCAGGGTGAACACCGGGGAGCTGTTTTTT. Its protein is CASTQLGRVNTGELFF.

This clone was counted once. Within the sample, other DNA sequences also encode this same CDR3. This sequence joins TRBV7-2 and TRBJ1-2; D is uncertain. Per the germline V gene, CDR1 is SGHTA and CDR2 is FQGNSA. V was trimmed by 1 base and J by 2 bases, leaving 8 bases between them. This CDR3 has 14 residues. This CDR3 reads CASSLEAGNYGYTF. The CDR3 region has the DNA TGTGCCAGCAGCTTAGAAGCAGGCAACTATGGCTACACCTTC.

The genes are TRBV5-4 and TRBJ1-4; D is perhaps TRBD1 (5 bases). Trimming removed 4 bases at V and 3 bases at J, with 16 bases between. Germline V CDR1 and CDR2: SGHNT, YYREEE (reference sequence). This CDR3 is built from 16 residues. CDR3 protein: CASSPGGGSANEKLFF. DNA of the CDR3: TGTGCCAGCAGCCCCGGGGGAGGGAGCGCTAATGAAAAACTGTTTTTT.

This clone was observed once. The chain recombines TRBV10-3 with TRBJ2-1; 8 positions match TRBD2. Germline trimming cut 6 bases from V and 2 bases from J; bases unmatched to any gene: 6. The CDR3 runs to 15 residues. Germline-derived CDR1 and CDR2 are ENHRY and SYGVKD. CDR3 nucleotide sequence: TGTGCCATCAGAGGCGGGGGGAGTGCCTACAATGAGCAGTTCTTC. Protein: CAIRGGGSAYNEQFF.

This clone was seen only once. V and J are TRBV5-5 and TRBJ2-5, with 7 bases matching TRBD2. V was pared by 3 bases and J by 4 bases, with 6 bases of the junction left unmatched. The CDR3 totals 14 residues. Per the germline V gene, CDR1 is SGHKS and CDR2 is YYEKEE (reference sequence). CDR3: CASSWGLSGETQYF. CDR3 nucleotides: TGTGCCAGCAGCTGGGGACTAAGCGGAGAGACCCAGTACTTC.

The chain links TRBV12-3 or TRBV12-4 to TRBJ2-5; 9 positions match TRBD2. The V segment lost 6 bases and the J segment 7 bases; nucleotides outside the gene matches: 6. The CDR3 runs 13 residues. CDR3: CASRSGGTGTQYF. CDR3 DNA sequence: TGTGCCAGCAGAAGCGGGGGGACTGGGACCCAGTACTTC.

The CDR3 DNA sequence: TGTGCCAGCAGTTTAAGAGGTCCCTCCTTGTATAGCAATCAGCCCCAGCATTTT. Its protein is CASSLRGPSLYSNQPQHF. V is TRBV27 and J is TRBJ1-5; D not certain. Germline assignment: CDR1 MNHEY and CDR2 SMNVEV (reference sequence). There are 18 residues in the CDR3. V was pared by 2 bases and J by 0 bases, with 17 bases between.

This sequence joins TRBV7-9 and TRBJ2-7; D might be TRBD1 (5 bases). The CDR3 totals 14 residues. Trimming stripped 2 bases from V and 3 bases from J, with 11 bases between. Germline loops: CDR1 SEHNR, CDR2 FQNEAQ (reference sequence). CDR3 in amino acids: CASSLNAGYYEQYF. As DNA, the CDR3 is TGTGCCAGCAGCTTAAATGCAGGGTACTACGAGCAGTACTTC.

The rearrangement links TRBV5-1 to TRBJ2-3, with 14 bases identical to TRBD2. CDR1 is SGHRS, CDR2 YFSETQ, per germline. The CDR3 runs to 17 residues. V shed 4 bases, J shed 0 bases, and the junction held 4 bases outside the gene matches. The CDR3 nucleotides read TGCGCCAGCAGCCGGACTAGCGGGGGGCCTAGCACAGATACGCAGTATTTT. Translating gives CASSRTSGGPSTDTQYF. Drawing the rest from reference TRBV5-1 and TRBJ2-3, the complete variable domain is KAGVTQTPRYLIKTRGQQVTLSCSPISGHRSVSWYQQTPGQGLQFLFEYFSETQRNKGNFPGRFSGRQFSNSRSEMNVSTLELGDSALYLCASSRTSGGPSTDTQYFGPGTRLTVL.

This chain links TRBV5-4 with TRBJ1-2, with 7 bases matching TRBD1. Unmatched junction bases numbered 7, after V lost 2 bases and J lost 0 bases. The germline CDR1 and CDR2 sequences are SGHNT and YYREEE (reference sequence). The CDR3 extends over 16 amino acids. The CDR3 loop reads CASSFPGGSTNYGYTF. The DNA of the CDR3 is TGTGCCAGCAGCTTTCCAGGGGGGTCGACTAACTATGGCTACACCTTC.

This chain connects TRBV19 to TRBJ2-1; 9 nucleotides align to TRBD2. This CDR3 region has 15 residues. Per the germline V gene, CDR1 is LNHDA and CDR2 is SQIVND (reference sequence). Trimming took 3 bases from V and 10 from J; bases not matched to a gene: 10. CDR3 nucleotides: TGTGCCAGTAGTATTCAGCGGGGGGAGCTGGGGGAGCAGTTCTTC. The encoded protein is CASSIQRGELGEQFF.

CDR3 protein: CASRDTGNSPLHF. The DNA of the CDR3 is TGTGCCAGTCGGGACACTGGGAATTCACCCCTCCACTTT. The chain joins TRBV6-4 to TRBJ1-6; D is possibly TRBD1 (6 bases). The CDR3 spans 13 residues. The ends were cut back, 9 bases at V and 7 bases at J, with 13 bases in the middle. Germline V CDR1 and CDR2: MRHNA, SNTAGT.

The CDR3 is CATSRTARDRGRTGELFF. Written as DNA, the CDR3 is TGTGCCACCAGCAGAACAGCCCGGGACAGGGGGCGGACCGGGGAGCTGTTTTTT. The chain combines TRBV15 with TRBJ2-2, with 12 bases fitting TRBD1. J gave up 5 bases and V 2 bases, and 9 bases lay outside the gene matches. The germline CDR1 and CDR2 sequences are LNHNV and YYDKDF (reference sequence). The CDR3 spans 18 residues.

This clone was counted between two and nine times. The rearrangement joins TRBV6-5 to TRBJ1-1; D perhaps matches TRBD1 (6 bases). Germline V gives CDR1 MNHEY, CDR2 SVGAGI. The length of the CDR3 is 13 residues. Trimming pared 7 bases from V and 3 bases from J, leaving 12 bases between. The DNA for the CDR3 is TGTGCCAGCACTCAATCAGGGGACACTGAAGCTTTCTTT. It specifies CASTQSGDTEAFF.

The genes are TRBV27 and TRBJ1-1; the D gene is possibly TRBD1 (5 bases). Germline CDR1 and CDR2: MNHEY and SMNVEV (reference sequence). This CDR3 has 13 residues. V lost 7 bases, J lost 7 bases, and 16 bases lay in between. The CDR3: CASIRGELGEAFF. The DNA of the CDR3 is TGTGCCAGCATTCGGGGGGAATTGGGTGAAGCTTTCTTT.

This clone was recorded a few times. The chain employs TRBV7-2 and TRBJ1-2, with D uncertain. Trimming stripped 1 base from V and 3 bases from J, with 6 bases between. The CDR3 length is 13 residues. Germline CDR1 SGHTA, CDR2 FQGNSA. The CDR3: CASSLESYYGYTF. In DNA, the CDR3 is TGTGCCAGCAGCTTAGAATCCTACTATGGCTACACCTTC.

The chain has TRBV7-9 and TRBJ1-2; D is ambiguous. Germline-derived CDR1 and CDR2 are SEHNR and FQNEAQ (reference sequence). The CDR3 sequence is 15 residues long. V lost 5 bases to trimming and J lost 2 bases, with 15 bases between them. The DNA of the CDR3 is TGTGCCAGCAGCGCCGTTACATTGCCGAACTATGGCTACACCTTC. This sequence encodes CASSAVTLPNYGYTF.

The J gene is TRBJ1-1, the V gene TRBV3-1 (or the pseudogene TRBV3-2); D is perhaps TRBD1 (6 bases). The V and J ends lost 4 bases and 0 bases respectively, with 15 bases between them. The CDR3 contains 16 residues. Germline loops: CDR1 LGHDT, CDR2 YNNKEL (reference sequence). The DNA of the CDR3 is TGTGCCAGCAGCCCGAGGGGGGGTAGCATGAACACTGAAGCTTTCTTT. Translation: CASSPRGGSMNTEAFF.